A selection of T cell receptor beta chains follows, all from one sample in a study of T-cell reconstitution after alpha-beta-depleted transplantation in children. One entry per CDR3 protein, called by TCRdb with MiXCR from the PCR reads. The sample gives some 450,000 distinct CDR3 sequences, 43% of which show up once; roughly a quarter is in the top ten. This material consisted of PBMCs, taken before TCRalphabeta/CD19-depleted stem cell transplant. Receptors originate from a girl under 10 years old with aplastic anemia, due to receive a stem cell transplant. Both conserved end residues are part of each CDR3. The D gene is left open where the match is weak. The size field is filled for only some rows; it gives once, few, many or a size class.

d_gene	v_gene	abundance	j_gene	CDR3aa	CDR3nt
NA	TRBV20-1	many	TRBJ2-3	CSAMAVQEGDTQYF	TGCAGTGCTATGGCGGTCCAGGAGGGAGATACGCAGTATTTT
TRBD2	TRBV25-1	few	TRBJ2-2	CASSTTRTSGIGTGELFF	TGTGCCAGCAGTACAACCAGGACTAGCGGGATTGGGACCGGGGAGCTGTTTTTT
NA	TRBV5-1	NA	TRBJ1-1	CASSGGTNTEAFF	TGCGCCAGCAGTGGAGGCACGAACACTGAAGCTTTCTTT
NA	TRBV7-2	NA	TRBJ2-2	CASSLATSLTGELFF	TGTGCCAGCAGCTTAGCAACTAGCCTGACCGGGGAGCTGTTTTTT
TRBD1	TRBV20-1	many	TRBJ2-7	CSARSHQTGNVEQYF	TGCAGTGCTAGATCCCACCAGACAGGGAATGTAGAGCAGTACTTC
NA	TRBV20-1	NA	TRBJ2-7	CSFWGQASGEQYF	TGCAGTTTCTGGGGCCAGGCCTCGGGCGAGCAGTACTTC
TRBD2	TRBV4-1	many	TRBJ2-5	CASSQDPGLMETQYF	TGCGCCAGCAGCCAAGATCCGGGACTAATGGAGACCCAGTACTTC
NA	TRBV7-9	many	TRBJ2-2	CASSRYYGDGELFF	TGTGCCAGCAGCCGTTACTATGGGGACGGGGAGCTGTTTTTT
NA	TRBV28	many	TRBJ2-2	CASSLSGELFF	TGTGCCAGCAGCTTATCCGGGGAGCTGTTTTTT
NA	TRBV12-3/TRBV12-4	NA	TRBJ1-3	CASKRDGSSGNTIYF	TGTGCCAGCAAACGGGACGGGAGCTCTGGAAACACCATATATTTT
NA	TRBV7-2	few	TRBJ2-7	CASSTAYGPSVEQYF	TGTGCCAGCAGCACCGCCTATGGCCCGTCTGTGGAGCAGTACTTC
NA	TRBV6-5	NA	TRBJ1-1	CASSSGLGTEAFF	TGTGCCAGCAGCTCCGGGTTGGGCACTGAAGCTTTCTTT
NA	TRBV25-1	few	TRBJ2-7	CASRSTGVGEQYF	TGTGCCAGCAGGAGTACAGGAGTGGGCGAGCAGTACTTC
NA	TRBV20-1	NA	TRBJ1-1	CSASPTNTEAFF	TGCAGTGCTAGCCCGACTAACACTGAAGCTTTCTTT
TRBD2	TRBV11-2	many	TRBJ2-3	CASSKGQIAGGEDTQYF	TGTGCCAGCAGCAAAGGCCAAATAGCGGGAGGAGAAGATACGCAGTATTTT
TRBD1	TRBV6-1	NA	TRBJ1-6	CASSPRDRGSPLHF	TGTGCCAGCAGCCCCCGGGACAGGGGTTCACCCCTCCACTTT
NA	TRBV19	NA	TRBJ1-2	CATLSGPANYGYTF	TGTGCCACCCTCAGCGGGCCAGCTAACTATGGCTACACCTTC
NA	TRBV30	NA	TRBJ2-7	CAWSVDWDEQYF	TGTGCCTGGAGTGTAGATTGGGACGAGCAGTACTTC
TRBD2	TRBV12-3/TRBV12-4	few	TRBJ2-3	CASRLAGVGDTQYF	TGTGCCAGCAGGCTAGCGGGAGTAGGAGATACGCAGTATTTT
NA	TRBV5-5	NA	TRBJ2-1	CASREFDYNEQFF	TGTGCCAGCAGGGAATTCGACTACAATGAGCAGTTCTTC
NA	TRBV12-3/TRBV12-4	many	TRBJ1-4	CASSLRVPNEKLFF	TGTGCCAGCAGTTTGAGGGTTCCGAATGAAAAACTGTTTTTT
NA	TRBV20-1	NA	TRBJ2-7	CSATGERNEQYF	TGCAGTGCGACGGGAGAGAGGAACGAGCAGTACTTC
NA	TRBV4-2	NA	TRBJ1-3	CASSQGAGSGNTIYF	TGTGCCAGCAGCCAAGGGGCAGGCTCTGGAAACACCATATATTTT
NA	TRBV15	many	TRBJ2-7	CATSREGGSSYEQYF	TGTGCCACCAGCAGAGAGGGAGGCAGCTCCTACGAGCAGTACTTC
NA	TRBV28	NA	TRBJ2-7	CASSFSAAYEQYF	TGTGCCAGCAGTTTCAGCGCCGCCTACGAGCAGTACTTC
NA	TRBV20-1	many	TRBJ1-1	CSARGPSGVLNTEAFF	TGCAGTGCTAGAGGCCCCTCAGGTGTTTTGAACACTGAAGCTTTCTTT
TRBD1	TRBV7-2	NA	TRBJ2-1	CASSGRPGTGNLYNEQFF	TGTGCCAGCAGCGGCCGTCCCGGGACAGGGAATCTATACAATGAGCAGTTCTTC
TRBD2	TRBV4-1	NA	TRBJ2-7	CASSQDPGRGVEQYF	TGCGCCAGCAGCCAAGATCCGGGACGGGGGGTCGAGCAGTACTTC
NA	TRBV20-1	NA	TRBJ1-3	CSASAGAERNTIYF	TGCAGTGCTAGCGCCGGGGCAGAGAGAAACACCATATATTTT
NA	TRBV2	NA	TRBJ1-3	CASIPGVGNSGNTIYF	TGTGCCAGCATCCCCGGGGTCGGGAACTCTGGAAACACCATATATTTT
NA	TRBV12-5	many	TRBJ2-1	CASGSRTLGNEQFF	TGTGCTAGTGGTTCACGGACCCTCGGGAATGAGCAGTTCTTC
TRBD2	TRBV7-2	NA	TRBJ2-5	CASGRAPQETQYF	TGTGCCAGCGGGAGGGCCCCTCAAGAGACCCAGTACTTC
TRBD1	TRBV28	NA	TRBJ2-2	CASSFWDRAPAGELFF	TGTGCCAGCAGTTTCTGGGACAGGGCACCGGCCGGGGAGCTGTTTTTT
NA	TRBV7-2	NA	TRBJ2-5	CASSSWGTFQETQYF	TGTGCCAGCAGCTCATGGGGCACTTTTCAAGAGACCCAGTACTTC
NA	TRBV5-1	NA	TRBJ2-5	CASSLESGTQYF	TGCGCCAGCAGCTTGGAGTCGGGGACCCAGTACTTC
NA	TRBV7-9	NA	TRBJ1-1	CASSVTGTPNTEAFF	TGTGCCAGCAGCGTAACCGGGACGCCGAACACTGAAGCTTTCTTT
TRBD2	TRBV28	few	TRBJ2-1	CASSLVGGGANEQFF	TGTGCCAGCAGTTTAGTCGGCGGGGGGGCCAATGAGCAGTTCTTC
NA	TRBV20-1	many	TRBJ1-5	CSASAHNQPQHF	TGCAGTGCTAGTGCCCATAATCAGCCCCAGCATTTT
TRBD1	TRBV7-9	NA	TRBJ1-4	CASSRGQGREKLFF	TGTGCCAGCAGCAGGGGACAGGGAAGGGAAAAACTGTTTTTT
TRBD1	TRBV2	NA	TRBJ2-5	CASSAQQGAETQYF	TGTGCCAGCAGTGCCCAACAGGGGGCAGAGACCCAGTACTTC
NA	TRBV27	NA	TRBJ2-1	CASSSSPGVHEQFF	TGTGCCAGCAGTTCCAGTCCAGGGGTCCATGAGCAGTTCTTC
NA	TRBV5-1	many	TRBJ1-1	CASSLVQGKSSEAFF	TGCGCCAGCAGCTTGGTCCAGGGGAAAAGTTCTGAAGCTTTCTTT
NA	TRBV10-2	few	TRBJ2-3	CASIISGRTGADTQYF	TGCGCCAGCATCATAAGCGGGAGAACAGGGGCAGATACGCAGTATTTT
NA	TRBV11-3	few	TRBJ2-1	CASSSVTNEQFF	TGTGCCAGCAGCAGCGTAACGAATGAGCAGTTCTTC
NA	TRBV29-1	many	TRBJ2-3	CSVGGLAGGGTDTQYF	TGCAGCGTCGGTGGCTTAGCAGGAGGGGGCACAGATACGCAGTATTTT
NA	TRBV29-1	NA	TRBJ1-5	CSVAGFFSNQPQHF	TGCAGCGTGGCCGGGTTCTTTAGCAATCAGCCCCAGCATTTT
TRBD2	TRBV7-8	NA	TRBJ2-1	CASSTGLQDEQFF	TGTGCCAGCAGCACGGGACTACAGGATGAGCAGTTCTTC
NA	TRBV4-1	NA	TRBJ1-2	CASSQLIQGNYGYTF	TGCGCCAGCAGCCAATTAATACAGGGTAACTATGGCTACACCTTC
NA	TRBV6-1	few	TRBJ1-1	CASTEGGRLTEAFF	TGTGCCAGCACAGAAGGGGGTCGTCTCACTGAAGCTTTCTTT
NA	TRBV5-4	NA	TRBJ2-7	CASSLSGPPSYEQYF	TGTGCCAGCAGCTTGTCGGGACCCCCTTCCTACGAGCAGTACTTC
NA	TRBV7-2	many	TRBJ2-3	CASSFTGPDTQYF	TGTGCCAGCAGCTTTACAGGGCCAGATACGCAGTATTTT
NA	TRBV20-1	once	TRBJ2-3	CSARGPGLGVPDTQYF	TGCAGTGCTAGAGGGCCCGGCCTAGGGGTTCCGGATACGCAGTATTTT
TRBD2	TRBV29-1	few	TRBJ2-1	CSVPTSGQANEQFF	TGCAGCGTTCCGACTAGCGGCCAGGCGAATGAGCAGTTCTTC
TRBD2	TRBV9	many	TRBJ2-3	CASSVDQRDWTDTQYF	TGTGCCAGCAGCGTAGATCAGCGGGATTGGACAGATACGCAGTATTTT
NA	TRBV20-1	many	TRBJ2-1	CSASSSYNEQFF	TGCAGTGCGTCAAGCTCCTACAATGAGCAGTTCTTC